The present TCR beta chain was sequenced within a study of T cell changes during pregnancy in multiple sclerosis. V lost 3 bases and J lost 7; bases outside the gene matches: 4. CDR3 length equals 14 residues. Per germline, CDR1 SGHVS and CDR2 FNYEAQ. The table came from immunoSEQ multiplex PCR; TCRdb's copy has only in-frame clones and leaves some out. The data hold 65,000 to 80,000 clones, with just under 95% observed a single time. The starting material was peripheral blood, obtained in the first trimester of pregnancy. The clonotype was recovered from a female donor with multiple sclerosis, enrolled in a pregnancy study. This chain connects TRBV7-6 to TRBJ2-2, with 8 bases aligning to TRBD2. CDR3 in DNA: TGTGCCAGCAGCTTCGGGGGGGCCAACGGGGAGCTGTTTTTT. It encodes CASSFGGANGELFF.